This TCR beta chain was identified in a study of cytomegalovirus exposure and HLA in healthy donors. Researchers ran the PCR with 60 Vbeta and 13 Jbeta primers. Sequencing was performed with immunoSEQ multiplex PCR; in TCRdb, only in-frame clones are kept and a portion is missing. The sample carries more than 100,000 clones, less than 85% recorded once. General study results and limits: High sensitivity and specificity were reportedly achieved when the classifier diagnosed cytomegalovirus status. HLA restriction was apparent for most CMV-associated TCR beta chains in a later analysis. It emerged from a later analysis that several of the most significant clusters appeared to be linked to common viral pathogens. Sequencing artifact likely explains a cluster of highly shared sequence variants.

Remarks on this clone: As yet, its antigen is unknown.

Germline CDR1 and CDR2: SNHLY and FYNNEI. The V segment lost 6 bases and the J segment 6 bases; nucleotides outside the gene matches: 9. This CDR3 comprises 15 residues. Material for sequencing was PBMCs. This chain links TRBV2 with TRBJ2-1, with 9 bases fitting TRBD1. This TCR derives from a woman aged 40 to 50 in good health and CMV-seronegative. Here the CDR3 reads CASRAGTGRSNEQFF. The CDR3 region has the DNA TGTGCCAGCAGAGCCGGGACAGGGCGCTCCAATGAGCAGTTCTTC.